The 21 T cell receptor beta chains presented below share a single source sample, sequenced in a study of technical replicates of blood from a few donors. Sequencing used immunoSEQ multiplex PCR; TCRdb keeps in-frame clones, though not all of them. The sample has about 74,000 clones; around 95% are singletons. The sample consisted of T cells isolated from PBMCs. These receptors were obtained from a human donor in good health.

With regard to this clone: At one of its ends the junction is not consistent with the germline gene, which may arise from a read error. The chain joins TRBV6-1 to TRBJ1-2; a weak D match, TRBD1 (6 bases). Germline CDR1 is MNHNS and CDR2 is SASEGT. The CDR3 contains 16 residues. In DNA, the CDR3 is TGTGCCAGCGGTGACGCGGACAGTCTACGGGTTTATGGCTACACCTTC. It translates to CASGDADSLRVYGYTF.

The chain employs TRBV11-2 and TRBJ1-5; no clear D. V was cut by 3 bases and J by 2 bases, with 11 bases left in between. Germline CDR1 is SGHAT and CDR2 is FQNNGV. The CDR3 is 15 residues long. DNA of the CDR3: TGTGCCAGCAGCTTTTCCGGTTTGGGCAATCAGCCCCAGCATTTT. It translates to CASSFSGLGNQPQHF.

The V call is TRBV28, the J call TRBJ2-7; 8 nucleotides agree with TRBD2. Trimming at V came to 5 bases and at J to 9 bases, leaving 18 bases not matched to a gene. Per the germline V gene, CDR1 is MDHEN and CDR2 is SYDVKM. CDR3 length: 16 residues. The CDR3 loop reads CASSAGWGTSGYRQYF. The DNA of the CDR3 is TGTGCCAGCAGTGCCGGGTGGGGGACTAGTGGGTATAGGCAGTACTTC.

The CDR3 reads CASQGDRTTGELFF. DNA of the CDR3: TGTGCCAGCCAAGGGGACAGAACGACCGGGGAGCTGTTTTTT. The chain links TRBV28 to TRBJ2-2; 7 bases align to TRBD1. The CDR3 runs to 14 residues. Trimming removed 8 bases from V and 5 bases from J; junction bases left unmatched: 8. Germline CDR1 is MDHEN and CDR2 is SYDVKM.

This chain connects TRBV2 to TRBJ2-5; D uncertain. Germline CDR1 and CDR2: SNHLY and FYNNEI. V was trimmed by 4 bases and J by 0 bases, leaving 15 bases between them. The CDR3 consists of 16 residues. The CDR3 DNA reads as TGTGCCAGCAGTGGTGGAGCCACCCAGTACCAAGAGACCCAGTACTTC. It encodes CASSGGATQYQETQYF.

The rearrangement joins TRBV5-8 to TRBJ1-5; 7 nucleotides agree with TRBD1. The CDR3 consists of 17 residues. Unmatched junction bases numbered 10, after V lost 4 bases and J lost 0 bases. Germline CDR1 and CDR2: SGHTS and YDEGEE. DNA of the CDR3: TGTGCCAGCAGCCGTTGGACAGGTTCATATAGCAATCAGCCCCAGCATTTT. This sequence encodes CASSRWTGSYSNQPQHF.

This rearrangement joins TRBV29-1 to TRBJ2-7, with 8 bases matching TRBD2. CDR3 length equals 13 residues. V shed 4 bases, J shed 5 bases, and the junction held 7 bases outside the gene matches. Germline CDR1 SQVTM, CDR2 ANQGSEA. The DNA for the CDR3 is TGCAGCGTTGTGCGGGGGGTTGGAGACGAGCAGTACTTC. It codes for CSVVRGVGDEQYF.

For the CDR3, the DNA is TGCGCCAGCAGCCCTCCAGGGACCTACGAGCAGTACTTC. Its translation: CASSPPGTYEQYF. V usage is TRBV4-1 and J usage is TRBJ2-7; TRBD1 is a possible D gene (5 bases). Looked up from germline, CDR1 is MGHRA and CDR2 is YSYEKL. The CDR3 runs to 13 residues. Between the trimmed V and J ends, which lost 4 bases and 2 bases, there was a span of 9 bases.

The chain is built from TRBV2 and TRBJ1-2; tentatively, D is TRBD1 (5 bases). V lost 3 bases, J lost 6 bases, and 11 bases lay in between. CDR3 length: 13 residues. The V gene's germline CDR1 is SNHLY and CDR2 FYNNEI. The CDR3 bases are TGTGCCAGCAGTGATTTGGACAATCATGGCTACACCTTC. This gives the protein CASSDLDNHGYTF.

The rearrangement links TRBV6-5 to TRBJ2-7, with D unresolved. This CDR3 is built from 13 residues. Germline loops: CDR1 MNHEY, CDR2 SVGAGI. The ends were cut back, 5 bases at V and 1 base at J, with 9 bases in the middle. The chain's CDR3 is CASSPRSSYEQYF. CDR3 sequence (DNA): TGTGCCAGCAGTCCCAGGTCATCCTACGAGCAGTACTTC.

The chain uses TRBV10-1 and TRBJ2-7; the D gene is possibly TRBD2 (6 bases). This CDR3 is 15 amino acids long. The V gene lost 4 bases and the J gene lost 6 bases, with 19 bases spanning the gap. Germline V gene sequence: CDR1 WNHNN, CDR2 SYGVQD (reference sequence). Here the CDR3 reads CASSGPGERVLEQYF. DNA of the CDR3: TGCGCCAGCAGTGGCCCGGGGGAGCGGGTCCTCGAGCAGTACTTC.

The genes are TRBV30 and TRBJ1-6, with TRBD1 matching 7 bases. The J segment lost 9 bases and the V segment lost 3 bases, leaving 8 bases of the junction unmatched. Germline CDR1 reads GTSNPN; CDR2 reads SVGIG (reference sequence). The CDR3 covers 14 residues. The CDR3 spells CAWSETGARSPLHF. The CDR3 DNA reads TGTGCCTGGAGCGAAACAGGGGCTCGTTCACCCCTCCACTTT.

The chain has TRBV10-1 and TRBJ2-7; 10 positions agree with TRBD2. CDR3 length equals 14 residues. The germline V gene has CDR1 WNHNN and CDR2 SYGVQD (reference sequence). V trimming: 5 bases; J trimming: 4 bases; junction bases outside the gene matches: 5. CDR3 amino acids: CASSRSSGSYEQYF. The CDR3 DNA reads TGCGCCAGCAGTAGATCTAGCGGGAGTTACGAGCAGTACTTC.

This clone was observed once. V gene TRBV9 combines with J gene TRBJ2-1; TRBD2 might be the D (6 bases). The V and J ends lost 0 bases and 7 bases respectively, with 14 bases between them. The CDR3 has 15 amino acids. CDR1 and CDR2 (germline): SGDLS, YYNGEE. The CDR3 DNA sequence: TGTGCCAGCAGCGTAGATAGGACGGGAGCTAATGAGCAGTTCTTC. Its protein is CASSVDRTGANEQFF.

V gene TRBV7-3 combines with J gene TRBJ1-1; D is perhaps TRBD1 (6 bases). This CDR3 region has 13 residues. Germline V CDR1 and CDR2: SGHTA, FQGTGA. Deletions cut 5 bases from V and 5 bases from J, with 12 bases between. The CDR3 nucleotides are TGTGCCAGCAGCGAAGGGGGGGGGACTGAAGCTTTCTTT. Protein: CASSEGGGTEAFF.

The CDR3 sequence: CASSLGGATEAFF. Written as DNA, the CDR3 is TGTGCCAGCAGCTTGGGGGGAGCCACTGAAGCTTTCTTT. The genes are TRBV5-5 and TRBJ1-1; no firm D call. The V gene's germline CDR1 is SGHKS and CDR2 YYEKEE (reference sequence). The CDR3 loop spans 13 amino acids. V was trimmed by 0 bases and J by 4 bases, leaving 7 bases between them.

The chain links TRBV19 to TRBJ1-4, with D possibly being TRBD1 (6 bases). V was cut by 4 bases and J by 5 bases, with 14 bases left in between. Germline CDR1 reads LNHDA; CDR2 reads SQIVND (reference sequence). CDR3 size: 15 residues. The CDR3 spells CASSTRDISNEKLFF. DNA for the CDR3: TGTGCCAGTAGTACCCGGGACATCTCGAATGAAAAACTGTTTTTT. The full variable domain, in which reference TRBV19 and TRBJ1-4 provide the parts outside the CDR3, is DGGITQSPKYLFRKEGQNVTLSCEQNLNHDAMYWYRQDPGQGLRLIYYSQIVNDFQKGDIAEGYSVSREKKESFPLTVTSAQKNPTAFYLCASSTRDISNEKLFFGSGTQLSVL.

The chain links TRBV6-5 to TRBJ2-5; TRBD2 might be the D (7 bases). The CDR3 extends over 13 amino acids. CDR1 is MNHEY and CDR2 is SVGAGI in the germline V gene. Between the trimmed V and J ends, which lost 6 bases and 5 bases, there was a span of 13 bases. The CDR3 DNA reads TGTGCCAGCAGCCCACAGGGAGGGGAGACCCAGTACTTC. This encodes CASSPQGGETQYF.

This CDR3 is CASSSSAGAGQPQHF. The CDR3 coding sequence is TGTGCCAGCAGTTCATCGGCAGGGGCAGGTCAGCCCCAGCATTTT. The J gene is TRBJ1-5, the V gene TRBV7-9, with TRBD1 as a possible D gene (6 bases). V lost 6 bases and J 6 bases, leaving 18 bases between the germline ends. Germline V CDR1 and CDR2: SEHNR, FQNEAQ (reference sequence). The CDR3 runs to 15 residues.

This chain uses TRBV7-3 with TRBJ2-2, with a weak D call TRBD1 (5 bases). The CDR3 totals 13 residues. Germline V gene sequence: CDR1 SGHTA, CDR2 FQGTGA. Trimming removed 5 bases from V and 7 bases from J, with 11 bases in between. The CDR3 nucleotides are TGTGCCAGCAGCCCTGGGGCCGTCGGGGAGCTGTTTTTT. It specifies CASSPGAVGELFF.

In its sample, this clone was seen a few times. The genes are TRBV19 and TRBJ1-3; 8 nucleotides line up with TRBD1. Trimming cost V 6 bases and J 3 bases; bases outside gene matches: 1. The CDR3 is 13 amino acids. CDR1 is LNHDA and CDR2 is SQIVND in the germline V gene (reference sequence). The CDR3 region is CASRGTGGNTIYF. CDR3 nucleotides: TGTGCCAGTAGGGGGACAGGTGGAAACACCATATATTTT.